This T cell receptor beta chain was found in a study of shared clonotypes between healthy human individuals. Overall study: A few men and a couple of women, aged 18 to 49, were donors.

Study-level results: Naive subsets usually exceeded memory subsets in estimated richness. Shared across several donors were 5% to 6% of the naive CD4 clonotypes.

Remarks on this clone: Its antigen is still unknown.

The sorted-subset replicate PCRs were given approximately 190 ng DNA, which is about 29,000 T cell genomes. Only in-frame clones appear in the TCRdb table, and some are missing; sequencing was by immunoSEQ multiplex PCR. Among about 2.4 million clones listed, 93% were seen once. The source is a man in his late teens or twenties in good health. Some clones in this sample may be carry-over from other donors' samples. The sample taken for sequencing was naive CD4+ T cells from PBMCs. Subset meaning: CD45RA+ positively selected.

CDR3 sequence reads: CAHDGTGFPSGNTIYF. The CDR3 DNA sequence: TGTGCTCATGACGGGACAGGGTTTCCCTCTGGAAACACCATATATTTT. V gene TRBV30 combines with J gene TRBJ1-3, with TRBD1 matching 9 bases. Germline lookup yields CDR1 GTSNPN and CDR2 SVGIG (reference sequence). CDR3 length: 16 residues. The full variable domain, with the rest looked up from reference TRBV30 and TRBJ1-3, is SQTIHQWPATLVQPVGSPLSLECTVEGTSNPNLYWYRQAAGRGLQLLFYSVGIGQISSEVPQNLSASRPQDRQFILSSKKLLLSDSGFYLCAHDGTGFPSGNTIYFGEGSWLTVV.